This TCR beta chain was identified in a study of CD8 T cells in ankylosing spondylitis. This CDR3 has 15 residues. The germline CDR1 and CDR2 sequences are SEHNR and FQNEAQ (reference sequence). The V gene lost 5 bases and the J gene lost 8 bases, with 21 bases spanning the gap. The study's findings and limits: Ankylosing spondylitis blood appeared to be characterized by a TCR beta motif of 7 to 9 highly homologous variants. Those disease-linked clones were CD8+; they were also relatively rare in peripheral blood.

Researchers built TCR beta libraries using quantitative 5'-RACE with molecular barcodes. In TCRdb, the 5' RACE reads were re-called with MiXCR into one record per CDR3 protein. The table includes about 510,000 distinct CDR3 sequences, about 5.4% detected once. At least ten counts were recorded for this clonotype. Antigen unknown. The TCR originated in a male donor with ankylosing spondylitis. Sample: blood, either unsorted or a sorted T cell fraction (not recorded which). This chain links TRBV7-9 with TRBJ1-2, with D possibly matching TRBD1 (5 bases). In DNA, the CDR3 is TGTGCCAGCAGCCCGTACCTTGTAGGGGTCGGCGGCTACACCTTC. It codes for CASSPYLVGVGGYTF.